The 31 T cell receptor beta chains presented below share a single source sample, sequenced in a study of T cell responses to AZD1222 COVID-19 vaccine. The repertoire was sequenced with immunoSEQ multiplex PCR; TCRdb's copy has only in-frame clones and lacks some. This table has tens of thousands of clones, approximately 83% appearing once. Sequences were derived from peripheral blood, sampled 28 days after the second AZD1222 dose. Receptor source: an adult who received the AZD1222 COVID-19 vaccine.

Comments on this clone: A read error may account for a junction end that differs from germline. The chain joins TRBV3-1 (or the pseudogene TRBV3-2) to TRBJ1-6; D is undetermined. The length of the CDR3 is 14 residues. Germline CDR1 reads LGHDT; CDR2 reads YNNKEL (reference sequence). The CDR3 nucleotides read TGTGCCAGCAGCCAAGAACCGACCAATTCTCCCCTCCACTTT. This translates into CASSQEPTNSPLHF.

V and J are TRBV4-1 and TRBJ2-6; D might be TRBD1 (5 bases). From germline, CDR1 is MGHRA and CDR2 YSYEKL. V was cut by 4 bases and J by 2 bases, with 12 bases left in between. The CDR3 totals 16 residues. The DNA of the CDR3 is TGCGCCAGCAGCCCCCAACCAGGGACTGGGGCCAACGTCCTGACTTTC. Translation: CASSPQPGTGANVLTF.

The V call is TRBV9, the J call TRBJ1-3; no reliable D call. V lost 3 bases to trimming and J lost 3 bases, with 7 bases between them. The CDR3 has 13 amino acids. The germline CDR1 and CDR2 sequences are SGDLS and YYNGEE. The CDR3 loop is CASSEEVGNTIYF. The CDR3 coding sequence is TGTGCCAGCAGCGAGGAAGTTGGAAACACCATATATTTT.

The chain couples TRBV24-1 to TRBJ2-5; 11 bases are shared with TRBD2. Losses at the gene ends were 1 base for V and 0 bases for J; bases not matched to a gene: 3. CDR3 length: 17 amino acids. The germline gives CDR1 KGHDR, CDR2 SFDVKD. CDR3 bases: TGTGCCACCAGTGATTTAGGGACTAGCGGATACCAAGAGACCCAGTACTTC. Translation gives CATSDLGTSGYQETQYF.

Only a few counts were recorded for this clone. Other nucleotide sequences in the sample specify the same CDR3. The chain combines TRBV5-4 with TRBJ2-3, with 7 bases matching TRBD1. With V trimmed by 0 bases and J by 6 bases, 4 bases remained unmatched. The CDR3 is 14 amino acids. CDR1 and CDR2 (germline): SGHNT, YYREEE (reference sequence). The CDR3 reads CASSLGQGYDTQYF. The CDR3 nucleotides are TGTGCCAGCAGCTTGGGACAGGGCTATGATACGCAGTATTTT.

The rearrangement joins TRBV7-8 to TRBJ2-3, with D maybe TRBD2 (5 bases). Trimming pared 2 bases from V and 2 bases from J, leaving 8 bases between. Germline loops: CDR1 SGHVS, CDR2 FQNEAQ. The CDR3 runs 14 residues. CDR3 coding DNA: TGTGCCAGCAGCTTACAGGAGGCCACAGATACGCAGTATTTT. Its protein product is CASSLQEATDTQYF.

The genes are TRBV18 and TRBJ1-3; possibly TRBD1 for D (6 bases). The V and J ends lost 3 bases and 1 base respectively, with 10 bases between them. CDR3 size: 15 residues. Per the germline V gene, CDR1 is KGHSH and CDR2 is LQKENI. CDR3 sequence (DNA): TGTGCCAGCTCACCTTCTGGACAGTCTGGAAACACCATATATTTT. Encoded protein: CASSPSGQSGNTIYF. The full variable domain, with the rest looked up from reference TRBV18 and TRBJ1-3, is NAGVMQNPRHLVRRRGQEARLRCSPMKGHSHVYWYRQLPEEGLKFMVYLQKENIIDESGMPKERFSAEFPKEGPSILRIQQVVRGDSAAYFCASSPSGQSGNTIYFGEGSWLTVV.

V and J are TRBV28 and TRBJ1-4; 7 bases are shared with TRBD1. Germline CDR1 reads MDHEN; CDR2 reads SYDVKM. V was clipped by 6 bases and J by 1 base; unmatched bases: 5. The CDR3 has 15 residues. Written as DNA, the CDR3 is TGTGCCAGCAGGGGGGACAGCCAAACTAATGAAAAACTGTTTTTT. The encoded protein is CASRGDSQTNEKLFF.

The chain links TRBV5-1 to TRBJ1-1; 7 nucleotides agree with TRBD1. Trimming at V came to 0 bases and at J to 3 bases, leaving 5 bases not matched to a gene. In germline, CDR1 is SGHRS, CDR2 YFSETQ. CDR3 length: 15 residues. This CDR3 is CASSLAGGTDTEAFF. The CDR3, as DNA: TGCGCCAGCAGCTTGGCCGGAGGGACAGACACTGAAGCTTTCTTT.

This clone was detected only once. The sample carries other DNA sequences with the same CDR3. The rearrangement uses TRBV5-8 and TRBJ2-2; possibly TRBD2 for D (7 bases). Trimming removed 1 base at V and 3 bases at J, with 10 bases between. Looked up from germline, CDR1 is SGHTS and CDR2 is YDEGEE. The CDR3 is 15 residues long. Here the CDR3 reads CASSLRGGDTGELFF. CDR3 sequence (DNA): TGTGCCAGCAGCTTGAGGGGGGGCGACACCGGGGAGCTGTTTTTT.

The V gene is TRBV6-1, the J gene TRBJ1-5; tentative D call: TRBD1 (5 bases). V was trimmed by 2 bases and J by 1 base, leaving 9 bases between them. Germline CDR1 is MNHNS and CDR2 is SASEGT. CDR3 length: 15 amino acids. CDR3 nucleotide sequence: TGTGCCAGCAGTGAATGGGGGTTCAGCAATCAGCCCCAGCATTTT. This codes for CASSEWGFSNQPQHF.

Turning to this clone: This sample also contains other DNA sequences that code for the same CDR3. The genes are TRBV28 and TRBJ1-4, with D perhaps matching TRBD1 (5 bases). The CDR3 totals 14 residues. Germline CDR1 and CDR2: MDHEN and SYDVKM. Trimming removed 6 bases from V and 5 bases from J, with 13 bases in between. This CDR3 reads CASSSGAINEKLFF. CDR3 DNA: TGTGCCAGCAGCTCCGGGGCCATCAATGAAAAACTGTTTTTT.

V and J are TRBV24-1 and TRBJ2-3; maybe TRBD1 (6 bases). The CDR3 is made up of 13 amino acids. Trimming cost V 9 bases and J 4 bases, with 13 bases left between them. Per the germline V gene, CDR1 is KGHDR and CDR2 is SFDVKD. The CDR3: CATAGAGADTQYF. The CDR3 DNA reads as TGTGCCACCGCAGGGGCCGGGGCAGATACGCAGTATTTT.

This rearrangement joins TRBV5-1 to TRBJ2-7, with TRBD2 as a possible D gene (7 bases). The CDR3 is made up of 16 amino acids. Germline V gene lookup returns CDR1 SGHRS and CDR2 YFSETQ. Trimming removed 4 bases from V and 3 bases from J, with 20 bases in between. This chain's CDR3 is CASSLQGGAHNYEQYF. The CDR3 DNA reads TGCGCCAGCAGCCTTCAAGGGGGGGCCCATAACTACGAGCAGTACTTC.

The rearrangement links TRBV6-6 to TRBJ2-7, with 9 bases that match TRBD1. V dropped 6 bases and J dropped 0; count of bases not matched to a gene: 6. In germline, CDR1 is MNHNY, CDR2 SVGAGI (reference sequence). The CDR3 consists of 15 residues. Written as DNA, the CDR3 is TGTGCCAGCAGACCGGGACAGGGAGGCTCCTACGAGCAGTACTTC. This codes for CASRPGQGGSYEQYF.

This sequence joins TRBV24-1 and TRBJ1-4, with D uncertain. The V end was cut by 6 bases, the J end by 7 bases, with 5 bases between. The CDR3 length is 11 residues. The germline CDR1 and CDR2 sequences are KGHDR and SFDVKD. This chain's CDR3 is CATSYGEKLFF. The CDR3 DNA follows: TGTGCCACCAGTTACGGTGAAAAACTGTTTTTT.

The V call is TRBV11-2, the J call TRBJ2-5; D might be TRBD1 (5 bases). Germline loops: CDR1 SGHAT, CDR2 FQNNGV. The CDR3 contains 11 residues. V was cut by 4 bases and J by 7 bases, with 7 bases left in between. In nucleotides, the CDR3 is TGTGCCAGCAGCTCAGGGTCGACCCAGTACTTC. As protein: CASSSGSTQYF.

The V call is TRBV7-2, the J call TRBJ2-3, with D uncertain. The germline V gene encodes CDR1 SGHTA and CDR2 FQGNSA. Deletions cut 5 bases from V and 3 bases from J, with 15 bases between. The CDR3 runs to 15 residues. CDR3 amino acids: CASSDQTRLTDTQYF. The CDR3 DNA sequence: TGTGCCAGCAGCGACCAGACCCGGCTGACAGATACGCAGTATTTT.

This CDR3 is CASSISGDSGEAQYF. The CDR3 DNA follows: TGTGCCAGTAGTATAAGCGGAGACTCGGGGGAGGCGCAGTATTTT. V gene TRBV19 combines with J gene TRBJ2-3, with D tentatively TRBD2 (6 bases). The CDR3 covers 15 residues. Germline V gene data show CDR1 as LNHDA and CDR2 as SQIVND (reference sequence). Trimming took 2 bases from V and 10 from J, leaving 19 bases between them.

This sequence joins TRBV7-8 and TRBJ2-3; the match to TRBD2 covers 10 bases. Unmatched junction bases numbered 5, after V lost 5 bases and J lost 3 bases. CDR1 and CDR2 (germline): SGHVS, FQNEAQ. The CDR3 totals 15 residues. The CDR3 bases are TGTGCCAGCAGCATCAGCGGGGGGGGAACAGATACGCAGTATTTT. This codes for CASSISGGGTDTQYF.

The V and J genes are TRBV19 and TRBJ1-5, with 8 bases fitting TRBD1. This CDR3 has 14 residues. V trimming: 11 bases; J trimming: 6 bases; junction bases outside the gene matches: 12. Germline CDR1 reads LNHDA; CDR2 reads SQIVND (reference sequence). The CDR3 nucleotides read TGTGCCTGCCTCGGACAGGGATCGGGTCAGCCCCAGCATTTT. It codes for CACLGQGSGQPQHF.

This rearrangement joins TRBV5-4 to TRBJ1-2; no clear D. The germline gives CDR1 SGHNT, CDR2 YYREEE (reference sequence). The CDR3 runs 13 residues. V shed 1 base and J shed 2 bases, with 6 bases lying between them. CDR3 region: CASSLTANYGYTF. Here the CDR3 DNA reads TGTGCCAGCAGCTTGACGGCAAACTATGGCTACACCTTC.

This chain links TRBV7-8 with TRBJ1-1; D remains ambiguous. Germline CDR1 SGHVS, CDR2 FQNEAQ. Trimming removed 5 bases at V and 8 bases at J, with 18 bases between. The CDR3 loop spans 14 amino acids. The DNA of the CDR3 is TGTGCCAGCAGCCTCGTTCCCCTGGGCGGGGAAGCTTTCTTT. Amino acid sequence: CASSLVPLGGEAFF.

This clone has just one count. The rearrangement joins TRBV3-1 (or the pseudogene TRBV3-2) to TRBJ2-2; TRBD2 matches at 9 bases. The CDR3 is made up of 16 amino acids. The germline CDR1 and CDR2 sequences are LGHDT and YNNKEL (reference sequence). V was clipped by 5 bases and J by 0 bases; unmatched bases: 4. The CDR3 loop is CASSSSGTTNTGELFF. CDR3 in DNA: TGTGCCAGCAGCTCTAGCGGGACTACGAACACCGGGGAGCTGTTTTTT.

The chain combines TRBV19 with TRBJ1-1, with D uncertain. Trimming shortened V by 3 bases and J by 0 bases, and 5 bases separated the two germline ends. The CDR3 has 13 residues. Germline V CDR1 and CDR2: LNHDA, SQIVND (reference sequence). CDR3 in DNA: TGTGCCAGTAGTATCACCATGAACACTGAAGCTTTCTTT. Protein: CASSITMNTEAFF.

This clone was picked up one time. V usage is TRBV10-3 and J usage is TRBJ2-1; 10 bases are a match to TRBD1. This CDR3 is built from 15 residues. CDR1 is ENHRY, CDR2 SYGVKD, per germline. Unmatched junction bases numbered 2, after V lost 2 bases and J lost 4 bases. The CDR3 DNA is TGTGCCATCAGTGAGGACAGGGGGCTTTACAATGAGCAGTTCTTC. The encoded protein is CAISEDRGLYNEQFF.

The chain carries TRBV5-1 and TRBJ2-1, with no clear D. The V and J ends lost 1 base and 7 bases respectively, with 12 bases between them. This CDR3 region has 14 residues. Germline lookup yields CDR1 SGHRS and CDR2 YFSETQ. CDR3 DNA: TGCGCCAGCAGCTTGTACCAGTCTAGGAATGAGCAGTTCTTC. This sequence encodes CASSLYQSRNEQFF. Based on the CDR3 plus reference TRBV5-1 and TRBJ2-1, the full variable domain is KAGVTQTPRYLIKTRGQQVTLSCSPISGHRSVSWYQQTPGQGLQFLFEYFSETQRNKGNFPGRFSGRQFSNSRSEMNVSTLELGDSALYLCASSLYQSRNEQFFGPGTRLTVL.

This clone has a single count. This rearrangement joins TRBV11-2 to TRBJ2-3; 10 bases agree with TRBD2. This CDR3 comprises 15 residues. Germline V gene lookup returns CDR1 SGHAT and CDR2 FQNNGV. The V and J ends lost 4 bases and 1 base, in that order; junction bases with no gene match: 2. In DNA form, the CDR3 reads TGTGCCAGCAGCTCCGGGACTAGCGGCACAGATACGCAGTATTTT. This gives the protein CASSSGTSGTDTQYF. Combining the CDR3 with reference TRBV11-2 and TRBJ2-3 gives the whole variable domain EAGVAQSPRYKIIEKRQSVAFWCNPISGHATLYWYQQILGQGPKLLIQFQNNGVVDDSQLPKDRFSAERLKGVDSTLKIQPAKLEDSAVYLCASSSGTSGTDTQYFGPGTRLTVL.

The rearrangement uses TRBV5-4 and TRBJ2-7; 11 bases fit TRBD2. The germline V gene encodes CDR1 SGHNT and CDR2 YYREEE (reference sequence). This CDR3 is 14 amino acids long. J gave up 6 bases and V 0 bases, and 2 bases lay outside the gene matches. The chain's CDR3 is CASSLGLAGGEQYF. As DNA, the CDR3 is TGTGCCAGCAGCTTGGGGCTAGCGGGAGGCGAGCAGTACTTC. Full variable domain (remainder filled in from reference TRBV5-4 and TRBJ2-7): ETGVTQSPTHLIKTRGQQVTLRCSSQSGHNTVSWYQQALGQGPQFIFQYYREEENGRGNFPPRFSGLQFPNYSSELNVNALELDDSALYLCASSLGLAGGEQYFGPGTRLTVT.

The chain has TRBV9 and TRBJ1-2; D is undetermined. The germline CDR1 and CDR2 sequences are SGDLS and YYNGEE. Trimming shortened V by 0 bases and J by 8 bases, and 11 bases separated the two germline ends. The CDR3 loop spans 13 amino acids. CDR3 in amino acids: CASSVVSGRGYTF. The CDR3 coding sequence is TGTGCCAGCAGCGTAGTGTCAGGTAGAGGCTACACCTTC.

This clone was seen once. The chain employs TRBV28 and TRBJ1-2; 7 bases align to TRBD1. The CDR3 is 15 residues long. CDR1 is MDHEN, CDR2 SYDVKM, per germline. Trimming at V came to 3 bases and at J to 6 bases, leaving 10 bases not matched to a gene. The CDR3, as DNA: TGTGCCAGCAGTTTCGCCCCCGACAGGGAGGATGGCTACACCTTC. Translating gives CASSFAPDREDGYTF.